This TCR beta chain derives from a study of long-term antiretroviral therapy in people with HIV. Survey level was the resolution at which the v3.0 immunoSEQ assay ran. This table comes from immunoSEQ multiplex PCR, and its TCRdb copy is limited to in-frame clones, with some not included. The sample includes some 25,000 clones, approximately 86% of them seen just once. Trimming took off 5 bases at V and 0 bases at J, with 10 bases between the two ends. This CDR3 contains 15 residues. Germline CDR1 MNHNS, CDR2 SASEGT. The V gene is TRBV6-1, the J gene TRBJ2-2; possible D gene TRBD1, 6 bases. The receptor comes from a man aged 50 or older with HIV. The sample here was unsorted PBMCs, taken 1.2 years after starting antiretroviral therapy. The CDR3 DNA follows: TGTGCCAGCAGTCCGGGACAACCGAACACCGGGGAGCTGTTTTTT. The encoded protein is CASSPGQPNTGELFF.